This T cell receptor beta chain was sequenced for a study of cytomegalovirus exposure and HLA in healthy donors. Overall study results and limits: One variant, a missense change in DCLRE1C, was linked in a later analysis to TCR beta V- and J-gene trimming. Under in vitro conditions, three CMV-associated chains were confirmed as specific for CMV antigens. Owing to their indistinguishability, certain V segments, notably TRBV6-2 and TRBV6-3, were excluded. The study put 150 to 200 TCR beta chains on its list as cytomegalovirus-associated.

In the case of this clone: The antigen remains unidentified.

In the PCR, 60 Vbeta and 13 Jbeta primers were used. Sequencing used immunoSEQ multiplex PCR; TCRdb keeps in-frame clones, though not all of them. The table records roughly 180,000 clones, around 77% of them present only once. CDR3 length: 15 residues. Losses at the gene ends were 4 bases for V and 9 bases for J; bases not matched to a gene: 6. Per germline, CDR1 MNHEY and CDR2 SMNVEV (reference sequence). The source of this sequence is a woman aged 25 to 39 in good health and CMV-seronegative. The sequenced sample consisted of PBMCs. The chain joins TRBV27 to TRBJ2-3; 14 bases fit TRBD2. The CDR3 nucleotides read TGTGCCAGCAGTTCGACTAGCGGGGGGGCCCCCACGCAGTATTTT. Translated: CASSSTSGGAPTQYF.